Given below is one TCR beta chain in context. No antigen is known for it. The data are from a study of shared clonotypes between healthy human individuals. Method: immunoSEQ multiplex PCR; TCRdb's copy keeps in-frame clones and lacks some. The table has approximately 1,500,000 clones, 98% seen once. This CDR3 contains 16 residues. V was pared by 0 bases and J by 3 bases, with 16 bases between. Germline V CDR1 and CDR2: SGDLS, YYNGEE. Regarding the study as a whole: Unshared clonotypes carried lower generation probabilities than those common to all four donors.

CD4+ cell separation produced CD45RA+ naive and CD45RA-negative memory subsets. This chain joins TRBV9 and TRBJ2-7; possibly TRBD1 for D (6 bases). The source material was naive CD4+ T cells sorted from blood. Specified subset: CD45RA+ positively selected. The origin of this receptor is a man aged 30 to 39 in good health. CDR3 amino acids: CASSVDVSQGGYEQYF. CDR3 nucleotides: TGTGCCAGCAGCGTAGACGTTTCACAGGGTGGCTACGAGCAGTACTTC.